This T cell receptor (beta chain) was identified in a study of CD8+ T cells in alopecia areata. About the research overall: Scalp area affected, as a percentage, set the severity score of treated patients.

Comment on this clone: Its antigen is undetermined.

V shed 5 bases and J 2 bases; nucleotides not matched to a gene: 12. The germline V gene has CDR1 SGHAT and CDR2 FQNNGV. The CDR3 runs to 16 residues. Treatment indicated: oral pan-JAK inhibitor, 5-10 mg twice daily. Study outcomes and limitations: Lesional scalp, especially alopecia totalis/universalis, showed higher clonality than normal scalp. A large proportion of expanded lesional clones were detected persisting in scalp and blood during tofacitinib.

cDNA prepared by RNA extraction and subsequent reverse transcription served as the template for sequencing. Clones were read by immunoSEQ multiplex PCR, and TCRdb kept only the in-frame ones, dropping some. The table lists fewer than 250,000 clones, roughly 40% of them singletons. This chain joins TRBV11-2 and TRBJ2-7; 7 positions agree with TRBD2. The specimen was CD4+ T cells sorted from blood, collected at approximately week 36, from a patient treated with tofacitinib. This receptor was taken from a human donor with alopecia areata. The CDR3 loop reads CASSTRGSGNPYEQYF. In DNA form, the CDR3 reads TGTGCCAGCAGCACACGCGGGAGCGGTAATCCCTACGAGCAGTACTTC.